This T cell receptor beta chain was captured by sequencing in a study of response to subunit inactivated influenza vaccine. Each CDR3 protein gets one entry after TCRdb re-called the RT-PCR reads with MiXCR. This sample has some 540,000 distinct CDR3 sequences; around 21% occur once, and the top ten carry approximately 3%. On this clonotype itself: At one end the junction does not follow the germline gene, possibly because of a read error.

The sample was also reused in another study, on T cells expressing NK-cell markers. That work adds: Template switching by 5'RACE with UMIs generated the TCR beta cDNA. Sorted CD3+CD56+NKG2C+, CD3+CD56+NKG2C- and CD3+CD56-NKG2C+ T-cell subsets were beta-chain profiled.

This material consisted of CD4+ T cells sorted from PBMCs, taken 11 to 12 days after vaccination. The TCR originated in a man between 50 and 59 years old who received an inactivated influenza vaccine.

The CDR3: CTSSAASGRVTDTQYF. CDR3 nucleotides: TGTACCAGCAGCGCGGCTAGCGGGAGGGTCACAGATACGCAGTATTTT. This rearrangement joins TRBV28 to TRBJ2-3; TRBD2 matches 12 bases. Germline assignment: CDR1 MDHEN and CDR2 SYDVKM. The CDR3 runs to 16 residues.